Below, 3 T cell receptor beta chains from the same sample are listed, as sequenced in a study of T cells in Graves' hyperthyroidism and ophthalmopathy. Amplified regions were TCR beta CDR3 sequences from RNA transcripts. First-round RT-PCR of the TCR CDR3 relied on the HTBI primer set. TCRdb itself ran the multiplex PCR reads through MiXCR, one entry per CDR3 protein. Found here are some 490,000 distinct CDR3 sequences, approximately 23% of them singletons; the top ten hold around 54%. The sequencing input was blood. Receptor source: a woman in her 70s with Graves' ophthalmopathy.

This clonotype has a handful of counts. The CDR3 DNA is TGTGCCAGCAGGGCTACCCGGGACCTCCGTCGAAACACCATATATTTT. Translating gives CASRATRDLRRNTIYF. V usage is TRBV6-1 and J usage is TRBJ1-3, with a tentative D call TRBD1 (5 bases). The CDR3 loop spans 16 amino acids. Per the germline V gene, CDR1 is MNHNS and CDR2 is SASEGT. The germline V and J ends were trimmed by 6 bases and 5 bases, with 20 bases remaining between them.

This clonotype showed up many times. This chain connects TRBV11-2 to TRBJ2-1, with TRBD1 matching 7 bases. This CDR3 contains 14 residues. V shed 5 bases, J shed 5 bases, and the junction held 6 bases outside the gene matches. Germline assignment: CDR1 SGHAT and CDR2 FQNNGV. CDR3 bases: TGTGCCAGCAGCCCGGACAGGAGGAACAATGAGCAGTTCTTC. Protein sequence: CASSPDRRNNEQFF.

V usage is TRBV5-1 and J usage is TRBJ1-5, with a possible D match to TRBD1 (5 bases). V lost 0 bases to trimming and J lost 6 bases, with 7 bases between them. Germline V gene sequence: CDR1 SGHRS, CDR2 YFSETQ. The CDR3 contains 13 residues. The CDR3 region is CASSLAGTQPQHF. CDR3 in DNA: TGCGCCAGCAGCTTGGCGGGGACTCAGCCCCAGCATTTT.